These 20 T cell receptor beta chains were sequenced from one sample in a study of T cells in Graves' hyperthyroidism and ophthalmopathy (dated by TCRdb to the late 2010s). To prepare the library, multiplex PCR was applied. Sequencing instrument: Illumina HiSeq 2000. Amplification of TCR beta CDR3 regions was carried out from RNA transcripts. For the first round of RT-PCR on the TCR CDR3, the HTBI primer set was used together with the Qiagen OneStep RT-PCR kit. TCRdb redid the processing of the public reads, applying fastp at Q25 and MiXCR, and retained in-frame beta chains. Entries that share a CDR3 protein sequence are merged under the most common genes and DNA. Counted in this sample were fewer than 850,000 distinct CDR3 sequences; 17% of them appeared once. The ten largest account for around a sixth of the sample. Sequenced input: blood. The receptors derive from a man in his forties or fifties with Graves' hyperthyroidism.

There are many counts of this clonotype. The CDR3 reads CASKTDRNTGELFF. For the CDR3, the DNA is TGTGCCAGCAAGACAGACAGGAACACCGGGGAGCTGTTTTTT. The V gene is TRBV2, the J gene TRBJ2-2, with TRBD1 as a possible D gene (5 bases). From germline, CDR1 is SNHLY and CDR2 FYNNEI. Trimming left V 7 bases short and J 1 base short, with 10 bases between. The CDR3 sequence is 14 residues long. Based on the CDR3 plus reference TRBV2 and TRBJ2-2, the full variable domain is EPEVTQTPSHQVTQMGQEVILRCVPISNHLYFYWYRQILGQKVEFLVSFYNNEISEKSEIFDDQFSVERPDGSNFTLKIRSTKLEDSAMYFCASKTDRNTGELFFGEGSRLTVL.

This clonotype has only a few counts. One end of the junction is discordant with germline, which a read error may explain. This chain joins TRBV28 and TRBJ2-5; 14 bases line up with TRBD2. This CDR3 is 18 amino acids long. Germline assignment: CDR1 MDHEN and CDR2 SYDVKM. The chain's CDR3 is CASSLDAPSTSGRANGDF. In nucleotides, the CDR3 is TGTGCCAGCAGTTTAGACGCTCCGTCGACTAGCGGGAGGGCCAACGGAGACTTC.

In its sample, this clonotype was seen many times. The V and J genes are TRBV7-9 and TRBJ2-1, with TRBD2 as a possible D gene (5 bases). Germline CDR1 and CDR2: SEHNR and FQNEAQ (reference sequence). The CDR3 is made up of 13 amino acids. The V end lost 5 bases, the J end lost 6 bases, and 11 bases lay between the germline ends. The CDR3 sequence: CASSPWESNEQFF. The CDR3 bases are TGTGCCAGCAGCCCCTGGGAGAGCAATGAGCAGTTCTTC. The complete variable domain, with remaining parts taken from reference TRBV7-9 and TRBJ2-1, reads DTGVSQNPRHKITKRGQNVTFRCDPISEHNRLYWYRQTLGQGPEFLTYFQNEAQLEKSRLLSDRFSAERPKGSFSTLEIQRTEQGDSAMYLCASSPWESNEQFFGPGTRLTVL.

This clonotype has more than one count but fewer than ten. The CDR3 loop reads CSVKDSDTQYF. The CDR3 nucleotides are TGCAGCGTAAAAGACTCAGATACGCAGTATTTT. The rearrangement links TRBV29-1 to TRBJ2-3; the D is unclear. The CDR3 runs to 11 residues. Germline CDR1 is SQVTM and CDR2 is ANQGSEA. Trimming took off 6 bases at V and 4 bases at J, with 8 bases between the two ends.

This rearrangement joins TRBV7-3 to TRBJ2-2, with unresolved D. The germline gives CDR1 SGHTA, CDR2 FQGTGA. There are 12 residues in the CDR3. Trimming shortened V by 6 bases and J by 7 bases, and 9 bases separated the two germline ends. CDR3 sequence: CASSPTDGELFF. CDR3 DNA sequence: TGTGCCAGCAGTCCGACTGACGGGGAGCTGTTTTTT.

The chain combines TRBV3-1 with TRBJ2-5; D perhaps matches TRBD2 (5 bases). V dropped 10 bases and J dropped 1 base, with 13 bases sitting between them. The CDR3 has 13 residues. CDR1 is LGHDT and CDR2 is YNNKEL in the germline V gene (reference sequence). The CDR3 here is CATQVRGQETQYF. In DNA form, the CDR3 reads TGTGCCACCCAGGTTCGGGGCCAAGAGACCCAGTACTTC.

The chain carries TRBV2 and TRBJ2-4; D is unresolved. The V and J ends lost 4 bases and 8 bases respectively, with 12 bases between them. The CDR3 spans 13 residues. In germline, CDR1 is SNHLY, CDR2 FYNNEI. The CDR3 spells CASSGASWDIQYF. The CDR3 bases are TGTGCCAGCAGTGGCGCTAGTTGGGACATTCAGTACTTC.

The chain uses TRBV6-1 and TRBJ2-2; the D gene could be TRBD1 or TRBD2 (5 bases each). Per germline, CDR1 MNHNS and CDR2 SASEGT. V lost 6 bases to trimming and J lost 3 bases, with 11 bases between them. The CDR3 has 14 residues. Here the CDR3 reads CASRGWGHTGELFF. The CDR3 DNA is TGTGCCAGCAGGGGTTGGGGACACACCGGGGAGCTGTTTTTT.

This clonotype showed up many times. The CDR3 sequence: CASSNPGGRFDTGELFF. The CDR3 coding sequence is TGTGCCAGCAGTAATCCGGGCGGGAGGTTTGACACCGGGGAGCTGTTTTTT. The chain couples TRBV6-1 to TRBJ2-2, with 8 nucleotides matching TRBD2. The junction had 11 bases not matched to a gene; V was cut back by 5 bases and J by 3 bases. There are 17 residues in the CDR3. In germline, CDR1 is MNHNS, CDR2 SASEGT.

Many counts were recorded for this clonotype. The genes are TRBV5-5 and TRBJ1-2; D may be TRBD1 (6 bases). The CDR3 covers 13 residues. V was pared by 5 bases and J by 8 bases, with 16 bases between. Germline-derived CDR1 and CDR2 are SGHKS and YYEKEE (reference sequence). The CDR3 loop reads CASSPTGSRGYTF. In DNA, the CDR3 is TGTGCCAGCAGTCCTACAGGGTCCAGGGGCTACACCTTC.

This clonotype has ten or more counts. The DNA of the CDR3 is TGTGCCAGCAGTTTATCGGCGGGTGGAAATGAGCAGTTCTTC. It codes for CASSLSAGGNEQFF. The V call is TRBV27, the J call TRBJ2-1; maybe TRBD2 (5 bases). Germline V gene lookup returns CDR1 MNHEY and CDR2 SMNVEV (reference sequence). CDR3 size: 14 residues. V lost 0 bases and J lost 7, with 10 bases in between.

This clonotype has just a few counts. This chain connects TRBV30 to TRBJ1-6; D is possibly TRBD1 (6 bases). The germline V gene encodes CDR1 GTSNPN and CDR2 SVGIG (reference sequence). Trimming removed 2 bases at V and 9 bases at J, with 17 bases between. The CDR3 runs 15 residues. The CDR3 protein is CAWSLWAGAASPLHF. CDR3 bases: TGTGCCTGGAGTCTATGGGCAGGGGCCGCTTCACCCCTCCACTTT.

The rearrangement uses TRBV7-9 and TRBJ1-1, with D possibly being TRBD1 (5 bases). The CDR3 has 15 amino acids. Trimming took off 5 bases at V and 3 bases at J, with 16 bases between the two ends. From germline, CDR1 is SEHNR and CDR2 FQNEAQ (reference sequence). The CDR3 region is CASSPPPARDTEAFF. The CDR3 coding sequence is TGTGCCAGCAGCCCCCCCCCGGCCAGGGACACTGAAGCTTTCTTT.

This clonotype has just a few counts. This rearrangement joins TRBV19 to TRBJ1-2; D is perhaps TRBD1 (5 bases). This CDR3 region has 17 residues. V lost 5 bases and J 1 base, leaving 20 bases between the germline ends. CDR1 and CDR2 (germline): LNHDA, SQIVND (reference sequence). The CDR3 reads CASSLPPGRILNYGYTF. CDR3 coding DNA: TGTGCCAGTAGTCTCCCTCCGGGGCGGATACTTAACTATGGCTACACCTTC.

This clonotype was counted at least ten times. The V call is TRBV19, the J call TRBJ1-1; TRBD1 agrees at 9 bases. Looked up from germline, CDR1 is LNHDA and CDR2 is SQIVND (reference sequence). CDR3 length: 14 residues. The ends lost 7 bases at V and 4 bases at J; junction bases unmatched: 7. The CDR3 loop is CASNRDRDLTEAFF. Written as DNA, the CDR3 is TGTGCCAGTAACCGGGACAGGGACCTCACTGAAGCTTTCTTT. The complete variable domain, with remaining parts taken from reference TRBV19 and TRBJ1-1, reads DGGITQSPKYLFRKEGQNVTLSCEQNLNHDAMYWYRQDPGQGLRLIYYSQIVNDFQKGDIAEGYSVSREKKESFPLTVTSAQKNPTAFYLCASNRDRDLTEAFFGQGTRLTVV.

In this sample, this clonotype turned up a few times. V usage is TRBV27 and J usage is TRBJ2-2; maybe TRBD2 (6 bases). Germline V gene sequence: CDR1 MNHEY, CDR2 SMNVEV (reference sequence). The CDR3 totals 15 residues. V was clipped by 3 bases and J by 7 bases, with 15 bases between them. The CDR3 DNA sequence: TGTGCCAGCAGTTTCTCTAGCGAGAGTATCGGGGAGCTGTTTTTT. Amino acids: CASSFSSESIGELFF.

The chain uses TRBV14 and TRBJ2-2, with a weak D call TRBD2 (6 bases). The CDR3 spans 14 residues. Trimming stripped 5 bases from V and 6 bases from J, with 13 bases between. Germline CDR1 is SGHDN and CDR2 is FVKESK. CDR3 residues: CASSSKTRPGELFF. The DNA of the CDR3 is TGTGCCAGCAGCTCAAAGACTAGGCCCGGGGAGCTGTTTTTT.

This clonotype was seen many times. The gene calls are TRBV6-5 and TRBJ2-7; the match to TRBD1 covers 9 bases. This CDR3 comprises 16 residues. Trimming took 4 bases from V and 1 from J; bases not matched to a gene: 8. Germline V gives CDR1 MNHEY, CDR2 SVGAGI. The CDR3 bases are TGTGCCAGCAGTTCCCCGGGACAGGGACTATCCTACGAGCAGTACTTC. Translated, it gives CASSSPGQGLSYEQYF.

The rearrangement uses TRBV3-1 and TRBJ2-1; no clear D gene. V shed 2 bases and J shed 14 bases, with 22 bases lying between them. CDR1 is LGHDT, CDR2 YNNKEL, per germline (reference sequence). This CDR3 contains 15 residues. CDR3 region: CASSQTMSIQAKKFF. CDR3 in DNA: TGTGCCAGCAGCCAAACAATGTCGATTCAGGCTAAGAAGTTCTTC.

A few counts support this clonotype. The chain recombines TRBV9 with TRBJ2-1; 12 bases align to TRBD1. CDR3 length equals 17 residues. Germline CDR1 reads SGDLS; CDR2 reads YYNGEE. V dropped 4 bases and J dropped 1; count of bases not matched to a gene: 6. As DNA, the CDR3 is TGTGCCAGCAGCTACGCGGGACAGGGGGCATCCTACAATGAGCAGTTCTTC. Translating it yields CASSYAGQGASYNEQFF.